The 11 T cell receptor beta chains listed next were all sequenced from one sample in a study of control samples from healthy donors and cancer patients (dated by TCRdb to 2019 to 2021). Library preparation used the immunoSEQ multiplex PCR assay. The clones in this table, taken by TCRdb from immuneACCESS, are in-frame only. Not every clone is retained; where verified, under half of the shortfall comes from an unresolved V gene, and the cause of the rest is unknown. Counted in this sample were around 140,000 clones; roughly 91% of them appeared once. The ten largest clones represent more than 6.5% of the sample. The sequencing input was PBMCs. The source of these receptors is a man over 45 with head and neck cancer.

The chain employs TRBV28 and TRBJ1-1; the match to TRBD1 covers 8 bases. CDR1 MDHEN and CDR2 SYDVKM come from the germline V gene. The CDR3 sequence is 15 residues long. With V trimmed by 6 bases and J by 3 bases, 9 bases remained unmatched. This chain's CDR3 is CASRIPQGAYTEAFF. The CDR3, as DNA: TGTGCCAGCAGGATTCCCCAGGGGGCGTACACTGAAGCTTTCTTT.

The chain employs TRBV9 and TRBJ2-1; no clear D. Germline loops: CDR1 SGDLS, CDR2 YYNGEE. The V and J ends lost 0 bases and 0 bases respectively, with 7 bases between them. This CDR3 is built from 15 residues. In nucleotides, the CDR3 is TGTGCCAGCAGCGTAGTTGGCAGCTCCTACAATGAGCAGTTCTTC. It codes for CASSVVGSSYNEQFF.

V gene TRBV10-1 combines with J gene TRBJ1-1; D uncertain. The CDR3 consists of 13 residues. V was trimmed by 1 base and J by 8 bases, leaving 11 bases between them. In germline, CDR1 is WNHNN, CDR2 SYGVQD (reference sequence). CDR3 nucleotides: TGCGCCAGCAGTGAGTTGACGGATAGAGAAGCTTTCTTT. It codes for CASSELTDREAFF.

This clone was seen just once. The chain combines TRBV2 with TRBJ2-1; D possibly corresponds to TRBD1 (5 bases). This CDR3 region has 17 residues. Trimming pared 3 bases from V and 0 bases from J, leaving 15 bases between. Per the germline V gene, CDR1 is SNHLY and CDR2 is FYNNEI. The DNA of the CDR3 is TGTGCCAGCAGTGATATTGGGGCCCTCAGCTCCTACAATGAGCAGTTCTTC. Its translation: CASSDIGALSSYNEQFF.

V is TRBV6-2 or TRBV6-3 and J is TRBJ1-6, with D uncertain. The V and J ends lost 6 bases and 9 bases respectively, with 24 bases between them. Germline CDR1 and CDR2: MNHEY and SVGEGT. The CDR3 runs to 17 residues. As DNA, the CDR3 is TGTGCCAGCAGCCCACTGGGTGGCGGAGGAAACGGTTCACCCCTCCACTTT. It codes for CASSPLGGGGNGSPLHF.

J is TRBJ1-2 and V is TRBV19; no firm D call. Looked up from germline, CDR1 is LNHDA and CDR2 is SQIVND (reference sequence). This CDR3 has 14 residues. V gave up 3 bases and J gave up 0 bases, with 8 bases separating them. CDR3 in DNA: TGTGCCAGTAGTATCCCCGGGACTAACTATGGCTACACCTTC. This sequence encodes CASSIPGTNYGYTF.

In DNA form, the CDR3 reads TGCGCCAGCAGCCCGGGGACTAGCGGATTCACAGATACGCAGTATTTT. Translation: CASSPGTSGFTDTQYF. The J gene is TRBJ2-3, the V gene TRBV5-1, with 11 bases that match TRBD2. The CDR3 extends over 16 amino acids. Per the germline V gene, CDR1 is SGHRS and CDR2 is YFSETQ. Trimming at V came to 4 bases and at J to 2 bases, leaving 6 bases not matched to a gene.

This chain joins TRBV6-5 and TRBJ1-2; a possible D gene is TRBD1 (6 bases). CDR1 is MNHEY, CDR2 SVGAGI, per germline. This CDR3 is built from 14 residues. Trimming removed 4 bases from V and 4 bases from J, with 13 bases in between. This chain's CDR3 is CASSSQTGFYGYTF. The CDR3 coding sequence is TGTGCCAGCAGTTCCCAGACAGGATTCTATGGCTACACCTTC.

The sample holds one count of this clone. V usage is TRBV9 and J usage is TRBJ2-3; no clear D. Trimming removed 0 bases at V and 4 bases at J, with 9 bases between. The germline CDR1 and CDR2 sequences are SGDLS and YYNGEE. This CDR3 has 14 residues. CDR3 sequence (DNA): TGTGCCAGCAGCGTAGCTGAAGCTCCAGATACGCAGTATTTT. Protein: CASSVAEAPDTQYF.

To note about this clone: The junction departs from germline at one end; a sequencing error may be responsible. The chain couples TRBV7-9 to TRBJ1-2, with D unclear. Germline assignment: CDR1 SEHNR and CDR2 FQNEAQ (reference sequence). The CDR3 extends over 15 amino acids. The DNA of the CDR3 is TGTGCCAGCAGGCTTGTTAATCCCTCTAACGATGGCTACACCTTC. Translating gives CASRLVNPSNDGYTF.

A single count supports this clone. This chain joins TRBV19 and TRBJ2-7, with 8 bases lining up with TRBD1. The trim removed 6 bases at V and 0 bases at J, leaving 7 bases unmatched. The length of the CDR3 is 15 residues. Germline-derived CDR1 and CDR2 are LNHDA and SQIVND (reference sequence). The CDR3: CASRGTGLSSYEQYF. The DNA of the CDR3 is TGTGCCAGTAGAGGGACAGGCCTGAGCTCCTACGAGCAGTACTTC.